This passage covers 30 T cell receptor beta chains from one sample sequenced in a study of blood T cell repertoires in COVID-19. Repertoires were generated with immunoSEQ multiplex PCR, while TCRdb's copy carries only in-frame clones and drops some. The sample lists about 210,000 clones; roughly 90% were seen once. Sequencing was performed on peripheral blood. The receptor source for this set is a woman in her seventies with acute or convalescent COVID-19.

The J gene is TRBJ2-7, the V gene TRBV6-2 or TRBV6-3, with TRBD1 identical over 8 bases. Germline V lookup: CDR1 MNHEY, CDR2 SVGEGT. V shed 4 bases and J 3 bases; nucleotides not matched to a gene: 5. This CDR3 contains 14 residues. CDR3 amino acids: CASSSGTGLYEQYF. The DNA for the CDR3 is TGTGCCAGCAGTTCAGGGACAGGCCTCTACGAGCAGTACTTC.

The chain has TRBV7-9 and TRBJ1-4; TRBD1 might be the D (5 bases). The CDR3 length is 16 residues. CDR1 SEHNR and CDR2 FQNEAQ come from the germline V gene (reference sequence). The V and J ends lost 5 bases and 4 bases respectively, with 17 bases between them. The CDR3 reads CASSPRLQEINEKLFF. CDR3 nucleotides: TGTGCCAGCAGCCCGCGGCTACAGGAGATTAATGAAAAACTGTTTTTT.

The rearrangement links TRBV5-1 to TRBJ1-2, with TRBD1 matching 10 bases. V lost 4 bases, J lost 2 bases, and 5 bases stayed unmatched. Germline CDR1 is SGHRS and CDR2 is YFSETQ. The CDR3 runs 15 residues. The CDR3 coding sequence is TGCGCCAGCAGCACGCCGGGACAGGGGAACTATGGCTACACCTTC. This codes for CASSTPGQGNYGYTF.

V and J are TRBV2 and TRBJ1-4; 8 bases fit TRBD1. Germline V gene sequence: CDR1 SNHLY, CDR2 FYNNEI. The CDR3 has 13 residues. V was clipped by 8 bases and J by 7 bases; unmatched bases: 6. CDR3 DNA sequence: TGTGCCAGCCGCAAGGGACAGGTTGAAAAACTGTTTTTT. Protein sequence: CASRKGQVEKLFF.

This chain uses TRBV24-1 with TRBJ1-3; D ambiguous. The CDR3 runs 13 residues. Germline assignment: CDR1 KGHDR and CDR2 SFDVKD. Trimming left V 3 bases short and J 14 bases short, with 16 bases between. CDR3 coding DNA: TGTGCCACCAGTGATGCCTTCCCTAGTTCACTATATTTT. As protein: CATSDAFPSSLYF.

This rearrangement joins TRBV5-4 to TRBJ1-1; D gene uncertain. The V end lost 2 bases, the J end lost 0 bases, and 11 bases lay between the germline ends. The CDR3 extends over 15 amino acids. Per the germline V gene, CDR1 is SGHNT and CDR2 is YYREEE (reference sequence). The CDR3 region is CASSFENIMNTEAFF. CDR3 DNA: TGTGCCAGCAGCTTTGAAAACATAATGAACACTGAAGCTTTCTTT.

V and J are TRBV18 and TRBJ1-6; TRBD1 aligns across 7 bases. The germline V gene has CDR1 KGHSH and CDR2 LQKENI. The V and J ends lost 5 bases and 14 bases, in that order; junction bases with no gene match: 12. The CDR3 is 14 residues long. In DNA, the CDR3 is TGTGCCAGCTCAACAGGGGTCCAGGCCGGGACCCTCCACTTT. Amino acids: CASSTGVQAGTLHF.

The chain combines TRBV2 with TRBJ1-3; 7 bases map to TRBD1. With V trimmed by 5 bases and J by 7 bases, 2 bases remained unmatched. Germline CDR1 SNHLY, CDR2 FYNNEI. The CDR3 spans 12 residues. CDR3 DNA sequence: TGTGCCAGCAGTACACAGGGGAACACCATATATTTT. This codes for CASSTQGNTIYF.

This clone was counted once. In nucleotides, the CDR3 is TGCGCCAGCAGCCAAGTGAGTAGAACCGATACGCAGTATTTT. It yields the protein CASSQVSRTDTQYF. V is TRBV4-1 and J is TRBJ2-3, with D hard to call. The germline V gene has CDR1 MGHRA and CDR2 YSYEKL. Trimming removed 1 base from V and 6 bases from J, with 11 bases in between. The CDR3 extends over 14 amino acids.

The chain employs TRBV6-5 and TRBJ2-7, with TRBD1 matching 7 bases. The germline CDR1 and CDR2 sequences are MNHEY and SVGAGI. The CDR3 spans 13 residues. V was clipped by 6 bases and J by 4 bases; unmatched bases: 6. CDR3: CASSLTGSYEQYF. The CDR3 DNA reads TGTGCCAGCAGCCTGACAGGGTCGTACGAGCAGTACTTC.

This chain links TRBV4-1 with TRBJ1-1, with D unclear. Germline V gene data show CDR1 as MGHRA and CDR2 as YSYEKL. V lost 4 bases and J 0 bases, leaving 15 bases between the germline ends. This CDR3 is 16 amino acids long. The CDR3: CASSPSQRQMNTEAFF. CDR3 in DNA: TGCGCCAGCAGCCCCTCCCAGCGGCAGATGAACACTGAAGCTTTCTTT.

The chain uses TRBV12-3 or TRBV12-4 and TRBJ1-5; maybe TRBD1 (6 bases). CDR3 length: 12 amino acids. Trimming cost V 7 bases and J 6 bases, with 10 bases left between them. The CDR3 sequence: CASMTGTQPQHF. The CDR3 region has the DNA TGTGCCAGCATGACAGGCACTCAGCCCCAGCATTTT.

The chain is built from TRBV6-4 and TRBJ1-5; TRBD1 matches 8 bases. The germline V gene encodes CDR1 MRHNA and CDR2 SNTAGT. The CDR3 sequence is 15 residues long. J lost 0 bases, V lost 4 bases, and 2 bases had no gene match. The CDR3 DNA follows: TGTGCCAGCAGTGTGACAGGGGATAGCAATCAGCCCCAGCATTTT. Translating it yields CASSVTGDSNQPQHF.

The rearrangement links TRBV19 to TRBJ2-5; 10 nucleotides align to TRBD2. V trimming: 1 base; J trimming: 6 bases; junction bases outside the gene matches: 2. Germline CDR1 LNHDA, CDR2 SQIVND (reference sequence). This CDR3 has 14 residues. CDR3 sequence (DNA): TGTGCCAGTAGTATAGGAGCGGGGGGGAAGACCCAGTACTTC. It codes for CASSIGAGGKTQYF.

The gene calls are TRBV5-4 and TRBJ2-5; D may be TRBD1 (7 bases). CDR3 length equals 15 residues. V lost 0 bases, J lost 2 bases, and 11 bases lay in between. Germline V gene sequence: CDR1 SGHNT, CDR2 YYREEE (reference sequence). CDR3 residues: CASSLATGRQETQYF. CDR3 nucleotide sequence: TGTGCCAGCAGCTTGGCGACAGGGAGGCAAGAGACCCAGTACTTC.

V gene TRBV9 combines with J gene TRBJ2-1, with TRBD1 as a possible D gene (6 bases). V was shortened by 3 bases and J by 9 bases, with 16 bases between the two germline ends. Per germline, CDR1 SGDLS and CDR2 YYNGEE. This CDR3 has 14 residues. The CDR3 nucleotides read TGTGCCAGCAGCGAGGACAGTAGTGTTGGTGAGCAGTTCTTC. The encoded protein is CASSEDSSVGEQFF.

V usage is TRBV18 and J usage is TRBJ2-7; the D gene is possibly TRBD2 (5 bases). Germline V gene data show CDR1 as KGHSH and CDR2 as LQKENI. The CDR3 consists of 15 residues. With 4 bases removed from V and 2 bases from J, the gap between germline ends came to 15 bases. In DNA form, the CDR3 reads TGTGCCAGCTCACGGGTTAGCGAGAGGACCTACGAGCAGTACTTC. Encoded protein: CASSRVSERTYEQYF.

This clone was found a few times. The chain is built from TRBV18 and TRBJ2-5; 12 positions agree with TRBD1. The germline CDR1 and CDR2 sequences are KGHSH and LQKENI. J gave up 1 base and V 6 bases, and 9 bases lay outside the gene matches. This CDR3 has 17 amino acids. CDR3 loop: CASSMAPGQGAQETQYF. The CDR3 bases are TGTGCCAGCTCGATGGCCCCGGGACAGGGGGCCCAAGAGACCCAGTACTTC.

The J gene is TRBJ1-2, the V gene TRBV3-1 (or the pseudogene TRBV3-2); the D is unclear. The germline V gene encodes CDR1 LGHDT and CDR2 YNNKEL (reference sequence). CDR3 length: 15 residues. V lost 3 bases, J lost 3 bases, and 14 bases lay in between. This CDR3 is CASSHLRGAHYGYTF. CDR3 nucleotides: TGTGCCAGCAGCCACCTCCGGGGTGCTCACTATGGCTACACCTTC.

This clone was observed a single time. CDR3 loop: CASSWGRVPNEKLFF. Here the CDR3 DNA reads TGTGCCAGCAGTTGGGGCAGGGTCCCAAATGAAAAACTGTTTTTT. This sequence joins TRBV28 and TRBJ1-4; D might be TRBD1 (5 bases). Germline values: CDR1 MDHEN, CDR2 SYDVKM. Trimming cost V 4 bases and J 5 bases, with 14 bases left between them. CDR3 length: 15 residues.

The rearrangement links TRBV7-2 to TRBJ2-7; D is unclear. V was trimmed by 1 base and J by 6 bases, leaving 10 bases between them. CDR1 and CDR2 from the germline V gene are SGHTA and FQGNSA. This CDR3 comprises 13 residues. The CDR3 bases are TGTGCCAGCAGCTTAGAGCTAGTCGGCGAGCAGTACTTC. Amino acids: CASSLELVGEQYF.

This sequence joins TRBV21-1 and TRBJ2-7; whether TRBD1, the table's D call, matches the DNA was not checked. TRBV21-1 is listed as a pseudogene. This CDR3 comprises 14 residues. CDR3 sequence (DNA): TGTGCCAGCAGCAGGGGACAGGCTGGGGACGAGCAGTACTTC. It encodes CASSRGQAGDEQYF.

The rearrangement links TRBV6-5 to TRBJ1-2; 9 bases are a match to TRBD1. The CDR3 loop spans 13 amino acids. With V trimmed by 2 bases and J by 8 bases, 3 bases remained unmatched. Per the germline V gene, CDR1 is MNHEY and CDR2 is SVGAGI. The CDR3 DNA is TGTGCCAGCAGTTACGGACAGGGGCGAGGCTACACCTTC. Translation gives CASSYGQGRGYTF.

The chain uses TRBV2 and TRBJ2-7; 8 nucleotides agree with TRBD2. Looked up from germline, CDR1 is SNHLY and CDR2 is FYNNEI. With 3 bases clipped from V and 4 bases from J, the junction kept 8 bases outside the gene matches. The CDR3 is made up of 15 amino acids. CDR3 nucleotide sequence: TGTGCCAGCAGTGATAGGGGGACTAGTAATTACGAGCAGTACTTC. Its protein product is CASSDRGTSNYEQYF. Filled out from reference TRBV2 and TRBJ2-7, the complete variable domain reads EPEVTQTPSHQVTQMGQEVILRCVPISNHLYFYWYRQILGQKVEFLVSFYNNEISEKSEIFDDQFSVERPDGSNFTLKIRSTKLEDSAMYFCASSDRGTSNYEQYFGPGTRLTVT.

Note on this clone: Other DNA sequences within the sample encode an identical CDR3. This chain uses TRBV5-1 with TRBJ2-2; 9 positions match TRBD1. CDR3 length: 14 residues. Germline assignment: CDR1 SGHRS and CDR2 YFSETQ. The junction had 2 bases not matched to a gene; V was cut back by 4 bases and J by 4 bases. This CDR3 reads CASSLTGGTGELFF. The CDR3 DNA reads TGCGCCAGCAGCCTGACAGGGGGCACCGGGGAGCTGTTTTTT.

In its sample, this clone was seen once. The chain links TRBV19 to TRBJ2-2; D is perhaps TRBD2 (6 bases). Germline V gene data show CDR1 as LNHDA and CDR2 as SQIVND (reference sequence). Trimming pared 0 bases from V and 5 bases from J, leaving 16 bases between. This CDR3 contains 17 residues. The CDR3 region has the DNA TGTGCCAGTAGTATAGACTGGGGGGTCCCAGGTACCGGGGAGCTGTTTTTT. It encodes CASSIDWGVPGTGELFF.

The rearrangement links TRBV5-1 to TRBJ1-1, with 9 bases matching TRBD1. The germline CDR1 and CDR2 sequences are SGHRS and YFSETQ. The ends lost 3 bases at V and 7 bases at J; junction bases unmatched: 4. The CDR3 is 13 residues long. CDR3 nucleotides: TGCGCCAGCAGCTCCGGACAGGGGCTTGAAGCTTTCTTT. This translates into CASSSGQGLEAFF.

V gene TRBV7-3 combines with J gene TRBJ2-1; 9 bases map to TRBD2. Germline CDR1 and CDR2: SGHTA and FQGTGA. This CDR3 has 15 amino acids. The V segment lost 4 bases and the J segment 5 bases; nucleotides outside the gene matches: 6. CDR3 residues: CASSSIAGVDNEQFF. DNA for the CDR3: TGTGCCAGCAGCTCCATAGCGGGAGTTGACAATGAGCAGTTCTTC.

This sequence joins TRBV5-1 and TRBJ1-1; the D is unclear. The CDR3 sequence is 13 residues long. Germline CDR1 is SGHRS and CDR2 is YFSETQ. The germline V and J ends were trimmed by 2 bases and 1 base, with 6 bases remaining between them. CDR3 DNA sequence: TGCGCCAGCAGCTTTTGGCAGAACACTGAAGCTTTCTTT. Amino acid sequence: CASSFWQNTEAFF.

The chain links TRBV11-3 to TRBJ2-4; D is uncertain. Trimming took 5 bases from V and 7 from J, leaving 9 bases between them. CDR3 size: 12 residues. Germline V gene data show CDR1 as SGHNT and CDR2 as YENEEA. The CDR3 loop reads CASSRRGNIQYF. Here the CDR3 DNA reads TGTGCCAGCAGCCGAAGAGGTAACATTCAGTACTTC.